These 23 T cell receptor beta chains originate from one sample sequenced in a study of blood T cell repertoires in COVID-19. TCRdb keeps only in-frame clones here, not all; method: immunoSEQ multiplex PCR. The sample records about 99,000 clones, 80% to 90% being singletons. The sequenced sample consisted of peripheral blood. These receptors came from a man aged 45-60 years with COVID-19, enrolled during active disease.

The sample holds one count of this clone. The chain recombines TRBV10-3 with TRBJ2-6; no clear D. The V end lost 7 bases, the J end lost 6 bases, and 19 bases lay between the germline ends. The CDR3 totals 16 residues. Germline assignment: CDR1 ENHRY and CDR2 SYGVKD. CDR3 sequence: CAITSASPLEANVLTF. The CDR3 DNA reads TGTGCCATCACCTCCGCGTCCCCTCTTGAGGCCAACGTCCTGACTTTC.

The chain links TRBV7-8 to TRBJ1-2; D ambiguous. CDR3 length: 15 residues. The ends were cut back, 5 bases at V and 4 bases at J, with 17 bases in the middle. Germline V gives CDR1 SGHVS, CDR2 FQNEAQ. The CDR3 loop is CASSPTVGVIYGYTF. CDR3 sequence (DNA): TGTGCCAGCAGCCCGACTGTCGGGGTGATCTATGGCTACACCTTC.

The genes are TRBV5-1 and TRBJ1-1; TRBD1 is a possible D gene (6 bases). Germline values: CDR1 SGHRS, CDR2 YFSETQ. V was shortened by 3 bases and J by 6 bases, with 15 bases between the two germline ends. The CDR3 contains 14 residues. CDR3 region: CASSSADSFAEAFF. As DNA, the CDR3 is TGCGCCAGCAGCTCGGCGGACAGCTTCGCTGAAGCTTTCTTT.

This chain links TRBV15 with TRBJ1-1; a weak D match, TRBD1 (6 bases). The germline V and J ends were trimmed by 1 base and 1 base, with 13 bases remaining between them. CDR3 size: 16 residues. Germline V gives CDR1 LNHNV, CDR2 YYDKDF (reference sequence). CDR3 bases: TGTGCCACCAGCAGAGGCCAAACAGGGAGGAACACTGAAGCTTTCTTT. Its protein product is CATSRGQTGRNTEAFF.

This clone was recorded only once. The J gene is TRBJ2-7, the V gene TRBV14, with D unclear. The CDR3 has 11 residues. Per the germline V gene, CDR1 is SGHDN and CDR2 is FVKESK. Trimming stripped 6 bases from V and 5 bases from J, with 8 bases between. The CDR3 bases are TGTGCCAGCAGTAAACACCACGAGCAGTACTTC. This encodes CASSKHHEQYF.

The gene calls are TRBV27 and TRBJ1-5; D ambiguous. The CDR3 spans 15 residues. CDR1 MNHEY and CDR2 SMNVEV come from the germline V gene (reference sequence). The ends were cut back, 2 bases at V and 5 bases at J, with 13 bases in the middle. The CDR3 DNA is TGTGCCAGCAGTTTACGTGGAGGGTCGGATCAGCCCCAGCATTTT. It codes for CASSLRGGSDQPQHF.

The CDR3 reads CASSLAVRQQSSGNTIYF. DNA for the CDR3: TGTGCCAGCAGCTTGGCTGTCAGACAGCAATCCTCTGGAAACACCATATATTTT. This sequence joins TRBV5-4 and TRBJ1-3; possible D gene TRBD1, 5 bases. Trimming left V 0 bases short and J 0 bases short, with 16 bases between. CDR1 is SGHNT and CDR2 is YYREEE in the germline V gene (reference sequence). The CDR3 contains 18 residues.

This chain connects TRBV4-3 to TRBJ1-3; 9 bases align to TRBD1. The junction had 4 bases not matched to a gene; V was cut back by 0 bases and J by 1 base. Germline CDR1 and CDR2: LGHNA and YSLEER. The CDR3 extends over 17 amino acids. For the CDR3, the DNA is TGCGCCAGCAGCCAAGAAGCACAGGGGGCTTCTGGAAACACCATATATTTT. Its translation is CASSQEAQGASGNTIYF.

This chain uses TRBV20-1 with TRBJ2-1; TRBD2 matches at 10 bases. Per the germline V gene, CDR1 is DFQATT and CDR2 is SNEGSKA (reference sequence). The J segment lost 7 bases and the V segment lost 3 bases, leaving 9 bases of the junction unmatched. This CDR3 comprises 15 residues. CDR3 bases: TGCAGTGCTAGTAGGGTTAGCGGGGGGTTAAATGAGCAGTTCTTC. Encoded protein: CSASRVSGGLNEQFF.

The chain is built from TRBV19 and TRBJ1-1, with D uncertain. The CDR3 has 14 residues. Looked up from germline, CDR1 is LNHDA and CDR2 is SQIVND (reference sequence). Trimming stripped 8 bases from V and 5 bases from J, with 18 bases between. Here the CDR3 reads CASYGRGGNTEAFF. CDR3 bases: TGTGCCAGTTACGGTAGAGGAGGGAATACTGAAGCTTTCTTT.

This clone is a singleton in its sample. This rearrangement joins TRBV5-4 to TRBJ1-2, with 7 bases lining up with TRBD1. This CDR3 is built from 13 residues. V trimming: 0 bases; J trimming: 7 bases; junction bases outside the gene matches: 3. Germline-derived CDR1 and CDR2 are SGHNT and YYREEE (reference sequence). CDR3 nucleotides: TGTGCCAGCAGCTTGGCGGCAGGGGGTGGCTACACCTTC. Encoded protein: CASSLAAGGGYTF.

The V call is TRBV30, the J call TRBJ1-6, with 8 bases matching TRBD1. V was pared by 3 bases and J by 9 bases, with 1 base of the junction left unmatched. In germline, CDR1 is GTSNPN, CDR2 SVGIG (reference sequence). CDR3 size: 12 residues. CDR3 loop: CAWRQGGSPLHF. In nucleotides, the CDR3 is TGTGCCTGGAGACAGGGGGGTTCACCCCTCCACTTT.

The chain couples TRBV7-9 to TRBJ1-4; TRBD1 aligns across 7 bases. The CDR3 totals 14 residues. With 5 bases clipped from V and 3 bases from J, the junction kept 3 bases outside the gene matches. Per germline, CDR1 SEHNR and CDR2 FQNEAQ (reference sequence). The CDR3 sequence is CASSHGTANEKLFF. The CDR3 nucleotides read TGTGCCAGCAGCCACGGGACAGCTAATGAAAAACTGTTTTTT.

The CDR3 nucleotides read TGTGCCACCAGTGGCGGCGGTGAAAAACTGTTTTTT. It is translated as CATSGGGEKLFF. The chain has TRBV24-1 and TRBJ1-4; D gene uncertain. CDR3 length: 12 amino acids. V lost 5 bases, J lost 7 bases, and 7 bases lay in between. Germline CDR1 KGHDR, CDR2 SFDVKD.

This clone was observed a single time. This rearrangement joins TRBV3-1 (or the pseudogene TRBV3-2) to TRBJ2-1, with D possibly matching TRBD2 (5 bases). The CDR3 extends over 14 amino acids. From germline, CDR1 is LGHDT and CDR2 YNNKEL (reference sequence). V lost 2 bases, J lost 7 bases, and 12 bases lay in between. CDR3 nucleotide sequence: TGTGCCAGCAGCCAAATGAGGGCCGGGAATGAGCAGTTCTTC. Translating it yields CASSQMRAGNEQFF.

J is TRBJ2-7 and V is TRBV27, with 14 bases that match TRBD2. The junction had 9 bases not matched to a gene; V was cut back by 5 bases and J by 0 bases. The CDR3 has 18 amino acids. CDR1 is MNHEY and CDR2 is SMNVEV in the germline V gene (reference sequence). In nucleotides, the CDR3 is TGTGCCAGCAGTGGTTTGGGGACTAGCGGGGGCCCCTCCTACGAGCAGTACTTC. Residues: CASSGLGTSGGPSYEQYF.

The chain is built from TRBV28 and TRBJ1-3; D is uncertain. This CDR3 has 14 residues. The germline V gene has CDR1 MDHEN and CDR2 SYDVKM. Trimming took off 7 bases at V and 2 bases at J, with 12 bases between the two ends. Here the CDR3 DNA reads TGTGCCAGCACCCTAGGAGGTCCTGGAAACACCATATATTTT. Translation gives CASTLGGPGNTIYF.

The V gene is TRBV5-1, the J gene TRBJ2-7; 14 nucleotides match TRBD2. V was pared by 3 bases and J by 0 bases, with 5 bases of the junction left unmatched. The CDR3 has 17 amino acids. Germline CDR1 is SGHRS and CDR2 is YFSETQ. This CDR3 is CASSWGLAGATSYEQYF. The CDR3 DNA reads as TGCGCCAGCAGCTGGGGACTAGCGGGGGCCACCTCCTACGAGCAGTACTTC.

This chain links TRBV6-5 with TRBJ1-2; 8 bases are shared with TRBD1. CDR1 is MNHEY and CDR2 is SVGAGI in the germline V gene. Trimming cost V 2 bases and J 5 bases; bases outside gene matches: 4. This CDR3 is 14 amino acids long. CDR3 in amino acids: CASSYGDRGYGYTF. The CDR3 nucleotides are TGTGCCAGCAGTTACGGAGACAGGGGTTATGGCTACACCTTC.

J is TRBJ1-4 and V is TRBV20-1; D is possibly TRBD1 (6 bases). The germline V and J ends were trimmed by 3 bases and 3 bases, with 8 bases remaining between them. Germline assignment: CDR1 DFQATT and CDR2 SNEGSKA (reference sequence). This CDR3 has 13 amino acids. CDR3 residues: CSASGTSNEKLFF. In DNA, the CDR3 is TGCAGTGCTAGTGGGACATCTAATGAAAAACTGTTTTTT.

This clone occurred once. The V gene is TRBV6-5, the J gene TRBJ1-3, with 11 bases fitting TRBD1. Trimming at V came to 3 bases and at J to 8 bases, leaving 6 bases not matched to a gene. This CDR3 is built from 15 residues. Germline V gene data show CDR1 as MNHEY and CDR2 as SVGAGI. CDR3 bases: TGTGCCAGCAGTTATCGGGACAGGGGGAGGCACACCATATATTTT. Its translation is CASSYRDRGRHTIYF.

The sample holds one count of this clone. The V and J genes are TRBV6-2 or TRBV6-3 and TRBJ2-7; D is possibly TRBD1 (6 bases). The CDR3 has 13 residues. Germline loops: CDR1 MNHEY, CDR2 SVGEGT. Trimming shortened V by 3 bases and J by 2 bases, and 8 bases separated the two germline ends. This CDR3 is CASSYTGPYEQYF. For the CDR3, the DNA is TGTGCCAGCAGTTATACAGGGCCCTACGAGCAGTACTTC.

V usage is TRBV28 and J usage is TRBJ1-2; 12 bases match TRBD1. Germline CDR1 MDHEN, CDR2 SYDVKM. V was clipped by 5 bases and J by 5 bases; unmatched bases: 6. This CDR3 is built from 15 residues. CDR3 in DNA: TGTGCCAGCAGTACCGGGACAGGGGGCTTGTATGGCTACACCTTC. Translated: CASSTGTGGLYGYTF.